The TCR beta chain described here comes from a study of blood T cell repertoires in COVID-19. The data were produced by immunoSEQ multiplex PCR, yet TCRdb's version contains in-frame clones alone and is incomplete. The sample gives over 80,000 clones, about four fifths of which show up once; about a sixth is in the top ten. Only one count was recorded for this clone. CDR1 is KGHSH and CDR2 is LQKENI in the germline V gene. This CDR3 is built from 12 residues. With 3 bases removed from V and 10 bases from J, the gap between germline ends came to 10 bases. The sequencing sample was made of peripheral blood. The receptor comes from a woman older than 75 with active or convalescent COVID-19. The rearrangement joins TRBV18 to TRBJ2-1, with a possible D match to TRBD2 (6 bases). CDR3 nucleotide sequence: TGTGCCAGCTCACCCCTAGCGCGGGAGCAGTTCTTC. Its translation is CASSPLAREQFF.